This paragraph reports one T cell receptor beta chain. Its antigen is currently unknown. A universal primer site was added by template switching, and unique molecular identifiers were carried by the cDNA. One entry per CDR3 protein results from TCRdb running MiXCR on the 5' RACE reads. The data contain about 550,000 distinct CDR3 sequences, about 20% of them seen just once; the ten biggest clones take up about 0.5%. The data belong to a study of identical twins. Whole-study findings and limits: Abundant beta clonotypes from cord blood had fewer insertions, unlike memory repertoires, which showed none. When twins shared out-of-frame alpha sequences, those sequences had excess low generation probability.

These records were also assigned to another study, of yellow fever vaccine responses in identical twins. This second report adds: Reportedly, the T cell response mounted by twins to vaccine seemed partly convergent, partly personalized.

What was sequenced was CD4+ T cells sorted from blood. The TCR was taken from a woman between 18 and 29 years old in good health.

CDR3 coding DNA: TGCAGTGCTAGCGGGAATAGCGGGAGGGCCTACGAGCAGTACTTC. Translating it yields CSASGNSGRAYEQYF. This chain uses TRBV20-1 with TRBJ2-7; 11 positions match TRBD2. The CDR3 has 15 residues. CDR1 is DFQATT and CDR2 is SNEGSKA in the germline V gene (reference sequence). J gave up 2 bases and V 3 bases, and 6 bases lay outside the gene matches.